This T cell receptor beta chain came from a study of blood T cell repertoires in COVID-19. Study at large: Samples came from the United States, Italy and Spain, spanning acute and convalescent COVID-19.

All enrollees were roughly 18 to 89 years old and from approximately 24 US areas. Profiled with immunoSEQ multiplex PCR; TCRdb holds only in-frame clones, not every one. Of 180,000 or so clones in the sample, around 83% were seen once. This sequence originates from a man in his forties who had recovered from COVID-19. Sequenced material: PBMCs or T cells enriched from blood (not recorded which).

The CDR3 DNA sequence: TGTGCCAGCAGTTTACAGGAGGGCTGGGGTTCACCCCTCCACTTT. Encoded protein: CASSLQEGWGSPLHF. The chain joins TRBV28 to TRBJ1-6; D uncertain. Germline CDR1 MDHEN, CDR2 SYDVKM. V shed 2 bases and J shed 9 bases, with 14 bases lying between them. This CDR3 comprises 15 residues.